This entry is about one TCR beta chain. Its specificity is unknown. Produced via immunoSEQ multiplex PCR; TCRdb's table is partial and in-frame only. There are tens of thousands of clones in the sample; roughly 84% occur only once, and 27% lies in the top ten. This entry belongs to a study of T cell responses to AZD1222 COVID-19 vaccine. Study-wide results and limits: Of spike-specific TCRs, nearly half reportedly target regions left unmutated in variants. The donor cohort was predominantly white British with a female majority, and clonal diversity may have been underestimated. Spike was spanned by vaccine-associated CD4 TCRs, with dominance at 160-218 and 743-854.

The TCR originated in an adult in good health. The specimen comprised peripheral blood, sampled on day 0 of AZD1222 vaccination.

The CDR3 loop reads CATSRPTGPSSAKNIQYF. The CDR3 coding sequence is TGTGCCACCAGCAGACCCACAGGCCCCTCCTCGGCCAAAAACATTCAGTACTTC. The chain combines TRBV15 with TRBJ2-4, with D possibly TRBD1 on 5 matching bases. Trimming stripped 2 bases from V and 1 base from J, with 18 bases between. CDR1 is LNHNV, CDR2 YYDKDF, per germline (reference sequence). The CDR3 consists of 18 residues. The whole variable domain, remainder taken from reference TRBV15 and TRBJ2-4, is DAMVIQNPRYQVTQFGKPVTLSCSQTLNHNVMYWYQQKSSQAPKLLFHYYDKDFNNEADTPDNFQSRRPNTSFCFLDIRSPGLGDTAMYLCATSRPTGPSSAKNIQYFGAGTRLSVL.